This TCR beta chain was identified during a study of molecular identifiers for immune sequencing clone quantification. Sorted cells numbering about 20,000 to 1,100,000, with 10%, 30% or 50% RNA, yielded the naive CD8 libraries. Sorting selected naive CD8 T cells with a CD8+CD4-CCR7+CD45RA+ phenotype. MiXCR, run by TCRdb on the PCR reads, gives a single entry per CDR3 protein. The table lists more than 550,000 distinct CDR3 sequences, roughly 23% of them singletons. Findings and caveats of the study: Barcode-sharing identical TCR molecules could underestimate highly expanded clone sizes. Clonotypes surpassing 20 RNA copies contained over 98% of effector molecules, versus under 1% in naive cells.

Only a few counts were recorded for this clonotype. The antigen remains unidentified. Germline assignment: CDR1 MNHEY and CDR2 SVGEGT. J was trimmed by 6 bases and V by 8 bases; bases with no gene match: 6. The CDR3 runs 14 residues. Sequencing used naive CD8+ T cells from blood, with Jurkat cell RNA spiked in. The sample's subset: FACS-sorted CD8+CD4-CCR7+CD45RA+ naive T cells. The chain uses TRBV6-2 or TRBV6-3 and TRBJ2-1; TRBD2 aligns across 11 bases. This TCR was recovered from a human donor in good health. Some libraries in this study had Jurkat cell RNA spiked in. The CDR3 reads CASAGTSGSNEQFF. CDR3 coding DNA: TGTGCCAGCGCCGGGACTAGCGGAAGCAATGAGCAGTTCTTC.